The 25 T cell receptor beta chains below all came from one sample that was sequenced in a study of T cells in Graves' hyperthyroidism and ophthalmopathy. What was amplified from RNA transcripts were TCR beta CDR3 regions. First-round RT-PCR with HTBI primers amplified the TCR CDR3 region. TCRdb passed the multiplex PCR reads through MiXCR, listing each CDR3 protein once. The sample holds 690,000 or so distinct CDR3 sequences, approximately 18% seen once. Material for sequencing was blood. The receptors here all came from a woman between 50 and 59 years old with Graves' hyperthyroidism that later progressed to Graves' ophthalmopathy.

In DNA form, the CDR3 reads TGTGCCAGCAGCTCACTGGGACAGGGAGATTCACCCCTCCACTTT. This sequence encodes CASSSLGQGDSPLHF. The chain links TRBV13 to TRBJ1-6; 9 nucleotides match TRBD1. The junction had 6 bases not matched to a gene; V was cut back by 4 bases and J by 8 bases. The germline V gene has CDR1 PRHDT and CDR2 FYEKMQ (reference sequence). The CDR3 is 15 residues long.

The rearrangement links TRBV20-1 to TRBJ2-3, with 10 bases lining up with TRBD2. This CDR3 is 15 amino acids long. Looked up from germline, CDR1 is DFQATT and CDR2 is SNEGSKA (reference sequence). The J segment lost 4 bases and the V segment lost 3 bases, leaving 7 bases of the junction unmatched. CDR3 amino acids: CSASFGLADSDTQYF. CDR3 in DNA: TGCAGTGCTAGTTTTGGACTAGCGGACTCAGATACGCAGTATTTT.

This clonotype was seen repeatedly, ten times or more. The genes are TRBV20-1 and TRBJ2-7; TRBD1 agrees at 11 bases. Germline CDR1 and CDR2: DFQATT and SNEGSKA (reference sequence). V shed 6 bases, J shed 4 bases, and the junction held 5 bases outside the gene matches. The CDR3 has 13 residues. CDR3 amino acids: CSARTGGWYEQYF. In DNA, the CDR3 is TGCAGTGCAAGGACAGGGGGCTGGTACGAGCAGTACTTC.

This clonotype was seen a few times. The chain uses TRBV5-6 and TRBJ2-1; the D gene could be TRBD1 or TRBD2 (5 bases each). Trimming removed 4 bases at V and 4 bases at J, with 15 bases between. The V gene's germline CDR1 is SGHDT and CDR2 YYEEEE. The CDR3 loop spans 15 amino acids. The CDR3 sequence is CASSIRDLGYNEQFF. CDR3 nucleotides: TGTGCCAGCAGCATCCGGGACCTCGGGTACAATGAGCAGTTCTTC.

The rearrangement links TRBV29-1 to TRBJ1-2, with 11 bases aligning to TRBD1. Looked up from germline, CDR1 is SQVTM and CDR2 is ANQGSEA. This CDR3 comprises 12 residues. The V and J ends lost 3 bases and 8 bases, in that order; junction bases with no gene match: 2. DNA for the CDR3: TGCAGCGTTGAGGACAGGGGGCGAGGCTACACCTTC. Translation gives CSVEDRGRGYTF.

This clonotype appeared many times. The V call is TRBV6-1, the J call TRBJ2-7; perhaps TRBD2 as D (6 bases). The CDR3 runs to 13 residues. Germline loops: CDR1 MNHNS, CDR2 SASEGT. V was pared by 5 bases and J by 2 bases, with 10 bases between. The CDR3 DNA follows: TGTGCCAGCAGTCCCGGGAGAACCTACGAGCAGTACTTC. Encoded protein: CASSPGRTYEQYF.

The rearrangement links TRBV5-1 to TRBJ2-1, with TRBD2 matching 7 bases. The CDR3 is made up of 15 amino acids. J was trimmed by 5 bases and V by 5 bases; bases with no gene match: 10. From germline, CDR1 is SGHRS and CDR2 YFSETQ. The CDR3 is CASRKSGVPNNEQFF. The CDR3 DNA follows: TGCGCCAGCAGAAAGAGCGGGGTCCCTAACAATGAGCAGTTCTTC.

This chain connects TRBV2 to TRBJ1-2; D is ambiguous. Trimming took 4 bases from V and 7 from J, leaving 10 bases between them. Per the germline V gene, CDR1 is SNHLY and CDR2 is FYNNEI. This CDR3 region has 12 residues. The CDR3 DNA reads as TGTGCCAGCAGTGTACGTCTGGGTGGCTACACCTTC. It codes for CASSVRLGGYTF.

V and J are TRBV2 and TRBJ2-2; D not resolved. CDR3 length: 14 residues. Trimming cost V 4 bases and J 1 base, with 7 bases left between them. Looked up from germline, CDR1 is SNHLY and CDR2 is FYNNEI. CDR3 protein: CASSVWKNTGELFF. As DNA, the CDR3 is TGTGCCAGCAGTGTGTGGAAGAACACCGGGGAGCTGTTTTTT. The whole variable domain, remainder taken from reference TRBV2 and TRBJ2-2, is EPEVTQTPSHQVTQMGQEVILRCVPISNHLYFYWYRQILGQKVEFLVSFYNNEISEKSEIFDDQFSVERPDGSNFTLKIRSTKLEDSAMYFCASSVWKNTGELFFGEGSRLTVL.

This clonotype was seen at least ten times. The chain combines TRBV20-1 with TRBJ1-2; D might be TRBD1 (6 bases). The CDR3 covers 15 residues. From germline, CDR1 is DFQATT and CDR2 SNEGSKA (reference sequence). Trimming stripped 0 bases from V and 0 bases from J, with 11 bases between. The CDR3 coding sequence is TGCAGTGCTAGAGATGGGACAATGACTAACTATGGCTACACCTTC. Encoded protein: CSARDGTMTNYGYTF.

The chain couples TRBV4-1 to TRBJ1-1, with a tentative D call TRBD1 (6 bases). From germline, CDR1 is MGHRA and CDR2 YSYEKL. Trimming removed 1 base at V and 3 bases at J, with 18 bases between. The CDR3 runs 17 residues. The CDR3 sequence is CASSQVGGRGKDTEAFF. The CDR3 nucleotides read TGCGCCAGCAGCCAAGTAGGAGGGAGGGGGAAGGACACTGAAGCTTTCTTT.

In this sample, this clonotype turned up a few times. The CDR3 nucleotides are TGTGCCATCAGTGGCCCGGACAGAGCCACCACCTACGAGCAGTACTTC. Translating it yields CAISGPDRATTYEQYF. The V call is TRBV10-3, the J call TRBJ2-7; a weak D match, TRBD1 (6 bases). CDR1 is ENHRY and CDR2 is SYGVKD in the germline V gene. V was shortened by 4 bases and J by 2 bases, with 18 bases between the two germline ends. This CDR3 has 16 residues.

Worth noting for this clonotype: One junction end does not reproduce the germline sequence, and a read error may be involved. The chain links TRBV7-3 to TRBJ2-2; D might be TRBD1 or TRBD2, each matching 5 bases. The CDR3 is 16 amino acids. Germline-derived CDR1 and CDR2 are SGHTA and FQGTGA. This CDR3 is CASRPSGTENTEELFF. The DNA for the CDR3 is TGTGCCAGCAGGCCCTCCGGGACGGAAAACACCGAGGAGCTGTTTTTT.

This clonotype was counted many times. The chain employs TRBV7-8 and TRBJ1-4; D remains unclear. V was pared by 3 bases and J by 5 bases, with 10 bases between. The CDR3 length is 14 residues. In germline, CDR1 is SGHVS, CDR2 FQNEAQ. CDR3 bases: TGTGCCAGCAGCTTTTCGGCAAGGAATGAAAAACTGTTTTTT. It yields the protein CASSFSARNEKLFF.

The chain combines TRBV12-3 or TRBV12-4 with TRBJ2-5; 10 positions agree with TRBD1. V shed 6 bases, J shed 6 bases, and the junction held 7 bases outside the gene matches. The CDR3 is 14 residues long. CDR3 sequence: CASRPGTGVKTQYF. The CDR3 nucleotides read TGTGCCAGCAGGCCTGGGACAGGGGTAAAGACCCAGTACTTC.

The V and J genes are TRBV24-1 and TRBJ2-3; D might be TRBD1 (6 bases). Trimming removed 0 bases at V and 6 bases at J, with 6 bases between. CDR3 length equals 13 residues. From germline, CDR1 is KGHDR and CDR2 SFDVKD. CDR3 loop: CATSDLTGDTQYF. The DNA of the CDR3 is TGTGCCACCAGTGATTTGACAGGGGATACGCAGTATTTT.

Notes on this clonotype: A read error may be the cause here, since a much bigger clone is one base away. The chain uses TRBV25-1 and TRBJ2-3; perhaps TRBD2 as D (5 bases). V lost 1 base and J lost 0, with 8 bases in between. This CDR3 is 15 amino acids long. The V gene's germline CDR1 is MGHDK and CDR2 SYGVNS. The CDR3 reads CASSEFAGSTDTQYF. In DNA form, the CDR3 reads TGTGCCAGCAGTGAATTCGCGGGTAGCACAGATACGCAGTATTTT.

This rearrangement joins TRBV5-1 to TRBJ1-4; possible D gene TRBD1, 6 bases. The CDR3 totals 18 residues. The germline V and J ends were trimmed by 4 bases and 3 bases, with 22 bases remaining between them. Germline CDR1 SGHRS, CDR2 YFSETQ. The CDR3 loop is CASSHRTEFSLANEKLFF. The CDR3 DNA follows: TGCGCCAGCAGCCATCGGACAGAATTCTCTCTTGCTAATGAAAAACTGTTTTTT.

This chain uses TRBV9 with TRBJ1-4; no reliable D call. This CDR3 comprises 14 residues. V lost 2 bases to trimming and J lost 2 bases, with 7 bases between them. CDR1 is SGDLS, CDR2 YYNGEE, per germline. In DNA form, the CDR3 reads TGTGCCAGCAGCGTGAGGGTGACTAATGAAAAACTGTTTTTT. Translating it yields CASSVRVTNEKLFF.

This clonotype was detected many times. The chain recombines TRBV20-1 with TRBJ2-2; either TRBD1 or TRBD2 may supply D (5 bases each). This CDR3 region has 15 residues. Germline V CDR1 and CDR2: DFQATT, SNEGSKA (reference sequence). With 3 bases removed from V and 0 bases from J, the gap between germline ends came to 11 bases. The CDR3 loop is CSASRDGANTGELFF. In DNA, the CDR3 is TGCAGTGCTAGCCGGGACGGAGCGAACACCGGGGAGCTGTTTTTT.

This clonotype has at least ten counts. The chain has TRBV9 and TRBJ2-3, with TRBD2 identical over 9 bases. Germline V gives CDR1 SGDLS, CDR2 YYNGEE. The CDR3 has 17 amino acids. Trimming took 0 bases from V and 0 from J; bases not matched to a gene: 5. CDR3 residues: CASSVVPSGGSTDTQYF. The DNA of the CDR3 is TGTGCCAGCAGCGTAGTGCCCAGCGGGGGGAGCACAGATACGCAGTATTTT.

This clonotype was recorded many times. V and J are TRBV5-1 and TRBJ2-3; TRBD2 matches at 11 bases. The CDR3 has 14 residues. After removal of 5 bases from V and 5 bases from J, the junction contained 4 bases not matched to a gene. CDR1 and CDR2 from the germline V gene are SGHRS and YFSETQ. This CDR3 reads CASRDTSGGDTQYF. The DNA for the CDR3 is TGCGCCAGCAGAGACACTAGCGGGGGAGATACGCAGTATTTT.

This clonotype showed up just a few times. CDR3 protein: CASSGGTNTGELFF. The DNA for the CDR3 is TGTGCCAGCAGTGGGGGCACGAACACCGGGGAGCTGTTTTTT. The V call is TRBV6-1, the J call TRBJ2-2, with D possibly matching TRBD1 (5 bases). Trimming pared 4 bases from V and 0 bases from J, leaving 6 bases between. This CDR3 contains 14 residues. CDR1 and CDR2 (germline): MNHNS, SASEGT.

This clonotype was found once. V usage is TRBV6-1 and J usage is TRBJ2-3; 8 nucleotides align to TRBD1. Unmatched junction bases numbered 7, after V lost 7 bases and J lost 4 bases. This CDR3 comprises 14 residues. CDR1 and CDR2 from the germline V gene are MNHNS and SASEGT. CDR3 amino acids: CASTLTGVADTQYF. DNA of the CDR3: TGTGCCAGCACCTTGACAGGGGTGGCAGATACGCAGTATTTT.

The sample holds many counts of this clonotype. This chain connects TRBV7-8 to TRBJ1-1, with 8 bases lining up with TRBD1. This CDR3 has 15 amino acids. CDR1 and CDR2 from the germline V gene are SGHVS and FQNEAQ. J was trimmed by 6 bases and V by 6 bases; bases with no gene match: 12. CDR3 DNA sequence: TGTGCCAGCAGTCATACAGGGGGGAGTTTGGCTGAAGCTTTCTTT. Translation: CASSHTGGSLAEAFF.